The clone carrying this T cell receptor (beta chain) was seen a handful of times. Its target is unknown. This sample includes further DNA sequences coding for the same CDR3. Clones were read by immunoSEQ multiplex PCR, and TCRdb kept only the in-frame ones, dropping some. The sample records 550,000 to 700,000 clones, approximately 73% being singletons. This CDR3 is built from 15 residues. Trimming took 2 bases from V and 4 from J; bases not matched to a gene: 6. CDR1 SGHRS and CDR2 YFSETQ come from the germline V gene. This entry comes from a study of shared clonotypes between healthy human individuals. Study-level points and caveats: Tissues were not sampled, only blood, and their repertoires likely differ.

Sequencing was done on a sample of memory CD4+ T cells sorted from blood. Subset reported: CD45RA-negative fraction. This TCR was recovered from a woman aged 25 to 39 in good health. V is TRBV5-1 and J is TRBJ2-1; 7 positions match TRBD2. In DNA form, the CDR3 reads TGCGCCAGCAGCTTTTCTTCTAGCGGATACAATGAGCAGTTCTTC. Residues: CASSFSSSGYNEQFF.